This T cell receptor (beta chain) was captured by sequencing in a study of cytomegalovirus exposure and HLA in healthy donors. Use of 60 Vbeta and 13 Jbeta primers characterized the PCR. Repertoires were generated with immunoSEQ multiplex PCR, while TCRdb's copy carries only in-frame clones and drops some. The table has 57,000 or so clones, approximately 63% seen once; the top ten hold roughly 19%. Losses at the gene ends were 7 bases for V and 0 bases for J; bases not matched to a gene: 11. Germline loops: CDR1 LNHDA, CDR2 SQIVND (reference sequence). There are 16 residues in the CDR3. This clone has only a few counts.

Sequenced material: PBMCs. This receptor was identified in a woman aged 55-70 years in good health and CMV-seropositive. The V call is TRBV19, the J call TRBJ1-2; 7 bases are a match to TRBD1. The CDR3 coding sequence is TGTGCCAGTAACCCGTGGTGGGACAGTGCTAACTATGGCTACACCTTC. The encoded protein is CASNPWWDSANYGYTF. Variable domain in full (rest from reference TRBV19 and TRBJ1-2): DGGITQSPKYLFRKEGQNVTLSCEQNLNHDAMYWYRQDPGQGLRLIYYSQIVNDFQKGDIAEGYSVSREKKESFPLTVTSAQKNPTAFYLCASNPWWDSANYGYTFGSGTRLTVV.